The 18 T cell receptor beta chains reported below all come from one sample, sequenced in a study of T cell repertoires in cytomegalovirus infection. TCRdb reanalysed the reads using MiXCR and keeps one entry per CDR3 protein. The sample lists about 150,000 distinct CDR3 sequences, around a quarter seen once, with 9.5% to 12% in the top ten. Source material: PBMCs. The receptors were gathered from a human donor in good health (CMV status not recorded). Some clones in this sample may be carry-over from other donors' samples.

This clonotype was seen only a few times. The CDR3 DNA follows: TGTGCCAGCAGCCAACCAGGACAGGGAGCGAACACCGGGGAGCTGTTTTTT. Amino acids: CASSQPGQGANTGELFF. The V call is TRBV14, the J call TRBJ2-2; 8 bases align to TRBD1. The CDR3 contains 17 residues. V lost 2 bases, J lost 0 bases, and 5 bases stayed unmatched. From germline, CDR1 is SGHDN and CDR2 FVKESK.

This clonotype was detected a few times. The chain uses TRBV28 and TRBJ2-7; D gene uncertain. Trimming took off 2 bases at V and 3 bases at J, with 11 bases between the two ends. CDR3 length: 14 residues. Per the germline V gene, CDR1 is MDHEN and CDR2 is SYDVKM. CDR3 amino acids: CASSLRIIYYEQYF. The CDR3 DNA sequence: TGTGCCAGCAGTTTACGAATTATCTACTACGAGCAGTACTTC. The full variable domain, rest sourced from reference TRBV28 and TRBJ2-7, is DVKVTQSSRYLVKRTGEKVFLECVQDMDHENMFWYRQDPGLGLRLIYFSYDVKMKEKGDIPEGYSVSREKKERFSLILESASTNQTSMYLCASSLRIIYYEQYFGPGTRLTVT.

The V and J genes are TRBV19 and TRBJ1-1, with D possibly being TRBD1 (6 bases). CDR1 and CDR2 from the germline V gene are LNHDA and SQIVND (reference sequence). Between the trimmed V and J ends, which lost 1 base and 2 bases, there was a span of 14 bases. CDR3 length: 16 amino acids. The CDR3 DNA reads TGTGCCAGTAGTATAGGGGACACGAGGGGAAACACTGAAGCTTTCTTT. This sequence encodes CASSIGDTRGNTEAFF.

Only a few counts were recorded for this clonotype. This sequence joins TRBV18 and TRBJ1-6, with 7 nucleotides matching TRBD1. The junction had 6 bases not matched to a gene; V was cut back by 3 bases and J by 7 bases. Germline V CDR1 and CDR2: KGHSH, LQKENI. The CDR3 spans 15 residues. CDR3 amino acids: CASSPLGTDNSPLHF. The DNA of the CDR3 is TGTGCCAGCTCACCTCTGGGGACAGACAATTCACCCCTCCACTTT.

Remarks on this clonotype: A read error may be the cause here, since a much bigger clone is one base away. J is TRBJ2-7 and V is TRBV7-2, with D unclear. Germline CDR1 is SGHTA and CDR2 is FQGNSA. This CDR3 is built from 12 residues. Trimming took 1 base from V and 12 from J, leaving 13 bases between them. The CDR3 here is CASSLVARVTYF. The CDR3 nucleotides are TGTGCCAGCAGCTTAGTGGCGAGAGTGACGTACTTC.

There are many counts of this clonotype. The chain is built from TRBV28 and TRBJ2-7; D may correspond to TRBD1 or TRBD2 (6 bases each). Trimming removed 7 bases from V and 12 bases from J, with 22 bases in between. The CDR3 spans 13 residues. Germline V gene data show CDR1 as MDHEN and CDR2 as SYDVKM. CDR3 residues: CASTLKEGVGTYF. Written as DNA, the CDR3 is TGTGCCAGCACCCTTAAGGAGGGGGTTGGAACGTACTTC.

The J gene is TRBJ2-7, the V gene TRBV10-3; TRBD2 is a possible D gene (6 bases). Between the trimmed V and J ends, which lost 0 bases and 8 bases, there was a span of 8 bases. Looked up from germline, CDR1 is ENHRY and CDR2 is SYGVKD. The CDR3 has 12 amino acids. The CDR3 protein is CAISESAGKQYF. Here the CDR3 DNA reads TGTGCCATCAGTGAGTCGGCGGGAAAGCAGTACTTC.

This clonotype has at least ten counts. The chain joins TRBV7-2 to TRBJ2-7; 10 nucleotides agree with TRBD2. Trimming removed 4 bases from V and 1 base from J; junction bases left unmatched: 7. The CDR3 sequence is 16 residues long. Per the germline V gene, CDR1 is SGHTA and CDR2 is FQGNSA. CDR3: CASSSGGLARSYEQYF. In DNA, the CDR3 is TGTGCCAGCAGCTCTGGGGGACTAGCGAGATCCTACGAGCAGTACTTC.

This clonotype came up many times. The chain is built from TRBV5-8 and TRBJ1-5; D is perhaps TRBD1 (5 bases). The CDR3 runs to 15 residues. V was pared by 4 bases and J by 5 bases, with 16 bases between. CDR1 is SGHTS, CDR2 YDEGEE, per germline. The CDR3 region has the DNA TGTGCCAGCAGCAATCCGGGGCTGGGGGATCAGCCCCAGCATTTT. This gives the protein CASSNPGLGDQPQHF.

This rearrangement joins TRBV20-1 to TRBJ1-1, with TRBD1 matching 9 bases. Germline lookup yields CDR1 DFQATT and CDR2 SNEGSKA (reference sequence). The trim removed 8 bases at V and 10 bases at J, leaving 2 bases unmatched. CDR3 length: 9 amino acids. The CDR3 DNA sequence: TGCAGTCTGACAGGGGGAGCTTTCTTT. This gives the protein CSLTGGAFF.

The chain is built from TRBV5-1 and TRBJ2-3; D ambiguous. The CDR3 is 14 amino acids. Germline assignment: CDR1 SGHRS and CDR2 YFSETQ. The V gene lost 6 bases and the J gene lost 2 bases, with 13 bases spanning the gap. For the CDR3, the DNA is TGCGCCAGCACCCGGGTCCTAAACACAGATACGCAGTATTTT. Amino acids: CASTRVLNTDTQYF.

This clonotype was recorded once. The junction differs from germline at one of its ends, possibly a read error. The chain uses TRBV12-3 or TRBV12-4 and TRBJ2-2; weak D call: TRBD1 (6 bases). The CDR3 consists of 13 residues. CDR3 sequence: CATRFGGPGDLFF. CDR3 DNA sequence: TGTGCCACACGCTTTGGGGGCCCCGGGGATCTGTTTTTT.

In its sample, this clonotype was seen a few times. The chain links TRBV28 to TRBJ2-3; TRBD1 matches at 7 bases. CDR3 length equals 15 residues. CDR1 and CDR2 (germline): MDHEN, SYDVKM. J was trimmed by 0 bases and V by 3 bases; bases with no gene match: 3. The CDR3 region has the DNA TGTGCCAGCAGTTTCGGACAGGCTAGCACAGATACGCAGTATTTT. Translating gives CASSFGQASTDTQYF.

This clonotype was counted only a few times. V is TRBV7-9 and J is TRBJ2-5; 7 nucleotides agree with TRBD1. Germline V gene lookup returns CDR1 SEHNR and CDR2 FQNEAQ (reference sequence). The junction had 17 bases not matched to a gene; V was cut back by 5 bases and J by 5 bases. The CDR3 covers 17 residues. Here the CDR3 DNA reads TGTGCCAGCAGCCCCCTTCTGACAGGGAACCCGGAGGAGACCCAGTACTTC. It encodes CASSPLLTGNPEETQYF.

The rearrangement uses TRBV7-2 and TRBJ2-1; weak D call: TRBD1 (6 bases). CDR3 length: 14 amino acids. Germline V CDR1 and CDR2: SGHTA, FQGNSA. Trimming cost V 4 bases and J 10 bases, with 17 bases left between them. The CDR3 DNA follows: TGTGCCAGCAGCTCTGTAGCCGCTCAGGGGGAGCAGTTCTTC. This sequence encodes CASSSVAAQGEQFF.

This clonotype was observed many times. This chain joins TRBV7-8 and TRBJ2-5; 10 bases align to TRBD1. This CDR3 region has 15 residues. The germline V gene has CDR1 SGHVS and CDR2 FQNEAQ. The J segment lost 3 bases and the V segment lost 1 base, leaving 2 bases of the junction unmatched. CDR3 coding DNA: TGTGCCAGCAGCTTAGGACAGGGGGCGAAAGAGACCCAGTACTTC. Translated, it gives CASSLGQGAKETQYF. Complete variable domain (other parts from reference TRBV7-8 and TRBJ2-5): GAGVSQSPRYKVAKRGQDVALRCDPISGHVSLFWYQQALGQGPEFLTYFQNEAQLDKSGLPSDRFFAERPEGSVSTLKIQRTQQEDSAVYLCASSLGQGAKETQYFGPGTRLLVL.

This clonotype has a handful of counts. The CDR3 DNA follows: TGTGCCAGCAGCTTAGATTCCCACACCGGGGAGCTGTTTTTT. Translating it yields CASSLDSHTGELFF. The chain is built from TRBV11-2 and TRBJ2-2, with D unclear. Germline-derived CDR1 and CDR2 are SGHAT and FQNNGV. Trimming left V 0 bases short and J 3 bases short, with 5 bases between. The CDR3 spans 14 residues.

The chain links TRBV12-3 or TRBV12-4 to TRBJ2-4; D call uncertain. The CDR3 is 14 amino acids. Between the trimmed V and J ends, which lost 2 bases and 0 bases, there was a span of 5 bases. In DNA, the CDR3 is TGTGCCAGCAGTTTATCCTTAGCCAAAAACATTCAGTACTTC. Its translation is CASSLSLAKNIQYF.